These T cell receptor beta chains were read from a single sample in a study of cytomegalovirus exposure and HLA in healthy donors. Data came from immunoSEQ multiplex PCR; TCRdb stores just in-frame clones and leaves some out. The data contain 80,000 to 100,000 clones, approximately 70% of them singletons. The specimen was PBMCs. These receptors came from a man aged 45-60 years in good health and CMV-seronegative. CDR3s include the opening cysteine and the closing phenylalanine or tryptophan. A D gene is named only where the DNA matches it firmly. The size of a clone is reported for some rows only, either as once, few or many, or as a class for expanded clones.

cdr3_aa: CASSAGDTQYF; cdr3_nt: TGTGCCAGCAGTGCGGGAGATACGCAGTATTTT; j_call: TRBJ2-3; d_call: -; v_call: TRBV6-1; clone_size: -
cdr3_aa: CATSRGTAGGMNEQFF; cdr3_nt: TGTGCCACCAGCAGAGGTACGGCGGGAGGAATGAATGAGCAGTTCTTC; j_call: TRBJ2-1; d_call: TRBD2; v_call: TRBV15; clone_size: few
cdr3_aa: CASSQVVQGGQPQHF; cdr3_nt: TGCGCCAGCAGCCAAGTGGTACAGGGCGGTCAGCCCCAGCATTTT; j_call: TRBJ1-5; d_call: -; v_call: TRBV4-1; clone_size: -
cdr3_aa: CASTPRLVSEQYF; cdr3_nt: TGTGCCAGCACCCCTAGACTAGTATCCGAGCAGTACTTC; j_call: TRBJ2-7; d_call: -; v_call: TRBV7-8; clone_size: -
cdr3_aa: CASSSDRRYYGYTF; cdr3_nt: TGTGCCAGCAGCTCAGACAGGCGGTACTATGGCTACACCTTC; j_call: TRBJ1-2; d_call: -; v_call: TRBV7-9; clone_size: -
cdr3_aa: CASSSEPGQGYEQYF; cdr3_nt: TGTGCCAGCAGCTCAGAGCCGGGACAGGGCTACGAGCAGTACTTC; j_call: TRBJ2-7; d_call: TRBD1; v_call: TRBV11-1; clone_size: -
cdr3_aa: CASSQSGSEAFF; cdr3_nt: TGTGCCAGCAGTCAATCGGGATCTGAAGCTTTCTTT; j_call: TRBJ1-1; d_call: -; v_call: TRBV6-6; clone_size: few
cdr3_aa: CASAVRTDTQYF; cdr3_nt: TGTGCCAGCGCCGTGCGGACAGATACGCAGTATTTT; j_call: TRBJ2-3; d_call: -; v_call: TRBV6-1; clone_size: once
cdr3_aa: CSVVASGSQNEQFF; cdr3_nt: TGCAGCGTTGTTGCTAGCGGGAGTCAAAATGAGCAGTTCTTC; j_call: TRBJ2-1; d_call: TRBD2; v_call: TRBV29-1; clone_size: -
cdr3_aa: CASSSYFRGVVRNEQYF; cdr3_nt: TGTGCCAGCAGTTCGTATTTCCGGGGGGTGGTTAGAAACGAGCAGTACTTC; j_call: TRBJ2-7; d_call: TRBD2; v_call: TRBV28; clone_size: -
cdr3_aa: CASSLTSAISTDTQYF; cdr3_nt: TGTGCCAGCAGTTTGACTAGCGCGATTAGCACAGATACGCAGTATTTT; j_call: TRBJ2-3; d_call: TRBD2; v_call: TRBV27; clone_size: -
cdr3_aa: CASSPGLAGGETQYF; cdr3_nt: TGCGCCAGCAGCCCGGGACTAGCGGGGGGGGAGACCCAGTACTTC; j_call: TRBJ2-5; d_call: TRBD2; v_call: TRBV5-1; clone_size: once
cdr3_aa: CASRDSAYYGYTF; cdr3_nt: TGTGCCAGCCGGGACAGCGCTTACTATGGCTACACCTTC; j_call: TRBJ1-2; d_call: TRBD1; v_call: TRBV28; clone_size: -
cdr3_aa: CASKWGPNTGELFF; cdr3_nt: TGTGCCAGCAAATGGGGGCCGAACACCGGGGAGCTGTTTTTT; j_call: TRBJ2-2; d_call: -; v_call: TRBV2; clone_size: -
cdr3_aa: CASSLGRTGWADTQYF; cdr3_nt: TGTGCCAGCAGCTTGGGACGGACAGGATGGGCAGATACGCAGTATTTT; j_call: TRBJ2-3; d_call: TRBD1; v_call: TRBV5-4; clone_size: -
cdr3_aa: CASPSDGSPLTYEQYF; cdr3_nt: TGCGCCAGCCCTAGTGACGGATCACCGCTTACCTACGAGCAGTACTTC; j_call: TRBJ2-7; d_call: -; v_call: TRBV23-1; clone_size: -
cdr3_aa: CASSQVWNSQPQHF; cdr3_nt: TGCGCCAGCAGCCAAGTATGGAACAGTCAGCCCCAGCATTTT; j_call: TRBJ1-5; d_call: -; v_call: TRBV4-1; clone_size: -
cdr3_aa: CASSIDSSNEQYF; cdr3_nt: TGCGCCAGTAGTATCGACTCGAGCAACGAGCAGTACTTC; j_call: TRBJ2-7; d_call: -; v_call: TRBV19; clone_size: once
cdr3_aa: CASSYWPNTGELFF; cdr3_nt: TGTGCCAGCAGTTACTGGCCAAACACCGGGGAGCTGTTTTTT; j_call: TRBJ2-2; d_call: -; v_call: TRBV6-6; clone_size: -
cdr3_aa: CASSARQGRTYEQYF; cdr3_nt: TGTGCCAGCAGCGCCCGACAGGGGAGGACGTACGAGCAGTACTTC; j_call: TRBJ2-7; d_call: TRBD1; v_call: TRBV7-9; clone_size: -
cdr3_aa: CASSGGGGAFF; cdr3_nt: TGTGCCAGCAGCGGGGGAGGGGGAGCTTTCTTT; j_call: TRBJ1-1; d_call: -; v_call: TRBV9; clone_size: -
cdr3_aa: CASIQGEGETQYF; cdr3_nt: TGTGCCAGCATCCAAGGGGAGGGGGAGACCCAGTACTTC; j_call: TRBJ2-5; d_call: TRBD2; v_call: TRBV7-9; clone_size: -
cdr3_aa: CASRPLAGEYNEQFF; cdr3_nt: TGTGCCAGCAGGCCCCTAGCGGGAGAGTACAATGAGCAGTTCTTC; j_call: TRBJ2-1; d_call: TRBD2; v_call: TRBV6-1; clone_size: -
cdr3_aa: CASSRSSGTGGFGELFF; cdr3_nt: TGTGCCAGTAGTCGAAGCTCCGGGACAGGGGGCTTCGGGGAGCTGTTTTTT; j_call: TRBJ2-2; d_call: TRBD1; v_call: TRBV19; clone_size: -
cdr3_aa: CASTRAGAGYGNTIYF; cdr3_nt: TGTGCCAGCACCCGAGCCGGCGCAGGCTACGGAAACACCATATATTTT; j_call: TRBJ1-3; d_call: -; v_call: TRBV5-5; clone_size: -
cdr3_aa: CASSPTGTKETQYF; cdr3_nt: TGTGCCAGCAGCCCGACGGGAACCAAGGAGACCCAGTACTTC; j_call: TRBJ2-5; d_call: -; v_call: TRBV7-2; clone_size: -
cdr3_aa: CASSYTPIDRAKNTEAFF; cdr3_nt: TGTGCCAGCAGTTACACACCAATTGACAGGGCAAAGAACACTGAAGCTTTCTTT; j_call: TRBJ1-1; d_call: TRBD1; v_call: TRBV6-7; clone_size: few
cdr3_aa: CASSRFEAFF; cdr3_nt: TGTGCCAGCAGCCGGTTTGAAGCTTTCTTT; j_call: TRBJ1-1; d_call: -; v_call: TRBV7-9; clone_size: -
cdr3_aa: CASSSGHASSYEQYF; cdr3_nt: TGTGCCAGTAGTAGCGGACACGCTAGCTCCTACGAGCAGTACTTC; j_call: TRBJ2-7; d_call: -; v_call: TRBV19; clone_size: once
cdr3_aa: CASSLGAGMETQYF; cdr3_nt: TGTGCTAGCAGCTTAGGTGCGGGTATGGAGACCCAGTACTTC; j_call: TRBJ2-5; d_call: -; v_call: TRBV7-7; clone_size: -
cdr3_aa: CAIQRTSGGAKTGELFF; cdr3_nt: TGTGCCATTCAAAGGACTAGCGGGGGGGCGAAGACCGGGGAGCTGTTTTTT; j_call: TRBJ2-2; d_call: TRBD2; v_call: TRBV10-3; clone_size: -
cdr3_aa: CASSEVGLAGVTGELFF; cdr3_nt: TGTGCCAGCAGTGAAGTGGGACTAGCGGGAGTAACCGGGGAGCTGTTTTTT; j_call: TRBJ2-2; d_call: TRBD2; v_call: TRBV6-1; clone_size: -
cdr3_aa: CAWTLSEKLFF; cdr3_nt: TGTGCCTGGACTCTTTCTGAAAAACTGTTTTTT; j_call: TRBJ1-4; d_call: -; v_call: TRBV30; clone_size: -
cdr3_aa: CASSLGGGGVGEKLFF; cdr3_nt: TGTGCCAGCAGTTTAGGGGGCGGGGGGGTCGGTGAAAAACTGTTTTTT; j_call: TRBJ1-4; d_call: -; v_call: TRBV28; clone_size: -
cdr3_aa: CASSQDFRQGVEGYTF; cdr3_nt: TGCGCCAGCAGCCAAGATTTCAGGCAGGGGGTTGAGGGCTACACCTTC; j_call: TRBJ1-2; d_call: TRBD1; v_call: TRBV4-3; clone_size: -
cdr3_aa: CASSRQGNTEAFF; cdr3_nt: TGTGCCAGCAGCAGACAGGGAAACACTGAAGCTTTCTTT; j_call: TRBJ1-1; d_call: TRBD1; v_call: TRBV7-9; clone_size: -
cdr3_aa: CASSGPGQLNTEAFF; cdr3_nt: TGTGCCAGCAGCGGACCCGGACAGCTTAACACTGAAGCTTTCTTT; j_call: TRBJ1-1; d_call: -; v_call: TRBV7-2; clone_size: -
cdr3_aa: CASSPRTGDLNTEAFF; cdr3_nt: TGTGCCAGCAGCCCCCGGACAGGGGACCTGAACACTGAAGCTTTCTTT; j_call: TRBJ1-1; d_call: TRBD1; v_call: TRBV5-5; clone_size: -
cdr3_aa: CASSQPGQGKYEQYF; cdr3_nt: TGTGCCAGCAGCCAACCGGGACAGGGGAAGTACGAGCAGTACTTC; j_call: TRBJ2-7; d_call: TRBD1; v_call: TRBV7-2; clone_size: -
cdr3_aa: CASSLRGGNTEALF; cdr3_nt: TGTGCCAGCAGCTTGAGGGGAGGGAACACTGAAGCTCTCTTT; j_call: TRBJ1-1; d_call: -; v_call: TRBV7-9; clone_size: -
cdr3_aa: CAISVQGAHRYYEQYF; cdr3_nt: TGTGCCATCAGCGTACAGGGGGCTCACCGCTACTACGAGCAGTACTTC; j_call: TRBJ2-7; d_call: TRBD1; v_call: TRBV10-3; clone_size: -
cdr3_aa: CASVTGGRYEQYF; cdr3_nt: TGTGCCAGCGTCACAGGGGGGCGCTACGAGCAGTACTTC; j_call: TRBJ2-7; d_call: TRBD1; v_call: TRBV7-9; clone_size: -
cdr3_aa: CASSPPGTGNTEAFF; cdr3_nt: TGTGCCAGCTCACCACCTGGGACAGGGAACACTGAAGCTTTCTTT; j_call: TRBJ1-1; d_call: TRBD1; v_call: TRBV18; clone_size: -
cdr3_aa: CASSISANYGYTF; cdr3_nt: TGTGCCAGTAGTATATCTGCTAACTATGGCTACACCTTC; j_call: TRBJ1-2; d_call: -; v_call: TRBV19; clone_size: -
cdr3_aa: CASSASRGQVYGYTF; cdr3_nt: TGTGCCAGCAGTGCTAGCAGGGGGCAGGTCTATGGCTACACCTTC; j_call: TRBJ1-2; d_call: TRBD1; v_call: TRBV2; clone_size: -
cdr3_aa: CASSKGGGPEAFF; cdr3_nt: TGTGCCAGCAGCAAAGGGGGGGGACCTGAAGCTTTCTTT; j_call: TRBJ1-1; d_call: -; v_call: TRBV13; clone_size: -
cdr3_aa: CASSSGEVWTDTQYF; cdr3_nt: TGCGCCAGCAGTTCGGGGGAGGTTTGGACAGATACGCAGTATTTT; j_call: TRBJ2-3; d_call: -; v_call: TRBV5-1; clone_size: -
cdr3_aa: CASSLFTASTDTQYF; cdr3_nt: TGTGCCAGCAGCTTATTCACAGCAAGCACAGATACGCAGTATTTT; j_call: TRBJ2-3; d_call: -; v_call: TRBV7-6; clone_size: few
cdr3_aa: CASSLMGSMNTEAFF; cdr3_nt: TGTGCCAGCAGCTTGATGGGTAGCATGAACACTGAAGCTTTCTTT; j_call: TRBJ1-1; d_call: -; v_call: TRBV5-5; clone_size: -
cdr3_aa: CASSSFSEQYF; cdr3_nt: TGTGCCAGCAGCTCGTTCTCGGAGCAGTACTTC; j_call: TRBJ2-7; d_call: -; v_call: TRBV5-6; clone_size: -
cdr3_aa: CASSLSPSGQGLYGYTF; cdr3_nt: TGTGCCAGCAGTTTATCGCCCTCGGGTCAGGGGCTCTATGGCTACACCTTC; j_call: TRBJ1-2; d_call: -; v_call: TRBV27; clone_size: -
cdr3_aa: CASRERGPHNEQFF; cdr3_nt: TGTGCCAGCAGGGAGCGGGGGCCACACAATGAGCAGTTCTTC; j_call: TRBJ2-1; d_call: TRBD2; v_call: TRBV6-6; clone_size: -
cdr3_aa: CASSQVEEWAKNIQYF; cdr3_nt: TGTGCCAGCAGCCAAGTCGAGGAGTGGGCCAAAAACATTCAGTACTTC; j_call: TRBJ2-4; d_call: -; v_call: TRBV4-2; clone_size: -